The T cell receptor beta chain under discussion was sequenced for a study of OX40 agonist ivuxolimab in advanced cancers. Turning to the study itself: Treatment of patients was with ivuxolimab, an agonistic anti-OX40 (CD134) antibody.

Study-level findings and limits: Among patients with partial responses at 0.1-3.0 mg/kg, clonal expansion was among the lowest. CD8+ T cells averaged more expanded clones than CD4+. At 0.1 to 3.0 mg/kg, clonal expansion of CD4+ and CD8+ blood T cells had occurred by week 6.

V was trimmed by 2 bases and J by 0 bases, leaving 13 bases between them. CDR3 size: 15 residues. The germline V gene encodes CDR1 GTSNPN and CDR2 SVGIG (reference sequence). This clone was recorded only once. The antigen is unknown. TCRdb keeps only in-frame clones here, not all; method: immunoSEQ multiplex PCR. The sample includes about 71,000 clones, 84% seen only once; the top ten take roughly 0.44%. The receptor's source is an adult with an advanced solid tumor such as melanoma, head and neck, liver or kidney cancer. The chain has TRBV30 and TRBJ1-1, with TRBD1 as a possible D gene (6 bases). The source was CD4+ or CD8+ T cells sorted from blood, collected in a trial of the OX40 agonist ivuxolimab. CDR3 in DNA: TGTGCCTGGAGTTTTGGGGGCTCGATGAACACTGAAGCTTTCTTT. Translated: CAWSFGGSMNTEAFF.